This passage covers 4 T cell receptor beta chains from one sample sequenced in a study of T-cell reconstitution after alpha-beta-depleted transplantation in children. Unique molecular identifiers tagged the TCRbeta library. TCRdb ran MiXCR on the PCR reads and lists one entry per CDR3 protein. The repertoire holds 300,000 to 400,000 distinct CDR3 sequences, with 15% to 20% as singletons. This material consisted of PBMCs, mostly from graft donor cells, taken 360 days after TCRalphabeta/CD19-depleted stem cell transplant. The source of these receptors is a male patient between 2 and 15 years old who had a stem cell transplant for acute lymphoblastic leukemia, so the T cells may come from the graft donor.

This clonotype was picked up many times. V gene TRBV7-2 combines with J gene TRBJ2-1; unclear D gene. Trimming cost V 5 bases and J 9 bases, with 11 bases left between them. The CDR3 contains 12 residues. Germline-derived CDR1 and CDR2 are SGHTA and FQGNSA. The CDR3 bases are TGTGCCAGCAGCCTTCGACAAAGTGAGCAGTTCTTC. Residues: CASSLRQSEQFF.

CDR3 in amino acids: CASSLSRTFTDTQYF. The CDR3 bases are TGCGCCAGCAGCCTATCACGGACCTTCACAGATACGCAGTATTTT. This chain uses TRBV4-3 with TRBJ2-3; D gene ambiguous. CDR1 is LGHNA, CDR2 YSLEER, per germline. This CDR3 spans 15 amino acids. V lost 4 bases to trimming and J lost 2 bases, with 13 bases between them.

DNA of the CDR3: TGTGCCAGCAGCTTGCCGGGACAGGGAAATGAAAAACTGTTTTTT. The encoded protein is CASSLPGQGNEKLFF. The chain has TRBV5-6 and TRBJ1-4; 9 bases match TRBD1. Germline assignment: CDR1 SGHDT and CDR2 YYEEEE. The CDR3 is 15 amino acids. The ends lost 1 base at V and 5 bases at J; junction bases unmatched: 3.

The chain joins TRBV27 to TRBJ2-7; 11 bases are shared with TRBD2. From germline, CDR1 is MNHEY and CDR2 SMNVEV (reference sequence). Trimming cost V 1 base and J 5 bases; bases outside gene matches: 19. This CDR3 comprises 20 residues. CDR3 in amino acids: CASSLWSLAGERGWNNEQYF. The CDR3 coding sequence is TGTGCCAGCAGTTTATGGTCACTAGCGGGAGAAAGGGGTTGGAACAACGAGCAGTACTTC.